This T cell receptor beta chain was recorded in a study of cytomegalovirus exposure and HLA in healthy donors. On this clone: As yet, its antigen is unknown.

The CDR3 runs 15 residues. CDR1 is SGHRS, CDR2 YFSETQ, per germline. V gave up 0 bases and J gave up 5 bases; unmatched junction bases: 5. The donors formed part of the approximately 120-subject validation cohort, distinct from the roughly 640-subject first cohort. The protocol was immunoSEQ multiplex PCR, while the TCRdb copy is restricted to in-frame clones and leaves out a portion. Of 70,000 to 80,000 clones listed, approximately 94% are singletons. General study results and limits: Among TCR beta chains, those listed as cytomegalovirus-associated numbered some 160. Through in vitro validation, three CMV-associated chains were shown to be specific for CMV antigens.

This TCR derives from a woman between 18 and 29 years old in good health and CMV-seropositive. The sample taken for sequencing was PBMCs. The J gene is TRBJ2-3, the V gene TRBV5-1; 8 positions agree with TRBD1. CDR3 DNA: TGCGCCAGCAGCTTGGATCAGGGGGCAGGAGATACGCAGTATTTT. Its translation is CASSLDQGAGDTQYF. The complete variable domain, with remaining parts taken from reference TRBV5-1 and TRBJ2-3, reads KAGVTQTPRYLIKTRGQQVTLSCSPISGHRSVSWYQQTPGQGLQFLFEYFSETQRNKGNFPGRFSGRQFSNSRSEMNVSTLELGDSALYLCASSLDQGAGDTQYFGPGTRLTVL.